This T cell receptor (beta chain) was captured by sequencing in a study of blood T cell repertoires in COVID-19. This clone occurred once. Cohorts were assigned according to the clinical history that participants reported. This table comes from immunoSEQ multiplex PCR, and its TCRdb copy is limited to in-frame clones, with some not included. Of about 330,000 clones in the sample, roughly 86% are singletons; the top ten hold less than 6%. The germline CDR1 and CDR2 sequences are LNHDA and SQIVND (reference sequence). Trimming left V 1 base short and J 4 bases short, with 8 bases between. CDR3 length: 13 residues.

The sequenced sample was PBMCs or T cells enriched from blood (not recorded which). The chain uses TRBV19 and TRBJ2-7; D unclear. The TCR sequence derives from a woman aged 25 to 39 who had recovered from COVID-19. This chain's CDR3 is CASSIGLPYEQYF. CDR3 DNA sequence: TGTGCCAGTAGTATAGGACTTCCTTACGAGCAGTACTTC.